Shown below are 8 T cell receptor beta chains from a single sample sequenced in a study of shared clonotypes between healthy human individuals. Libraries were prepared by immunoSEQ multiplex PCR; TCRdb keeps only in-frame clonotypes and omits some of them. Of around 510,000 clones in the sample, approximately 95% were seen once. Specimen: naive CD4+ T cells sorted from blood. This sample's subset: CD45RA+ positively selected. All receptors come from a woman aged 30 to 39 in good health.

This clone was observed a single time. The chain is built from TRBV7-2 and TRBJ1-5; the D is unclear. V was pared by 3 bases and J by 0 bases, with 6 bases between. The CDR3 is made up of 14 amino acids. CDR1 and CDR2 (germline): SGHTA, FQGNSA. CDR3 protein: CASSLRSSNQPQHF. The CDR3 nucleotides are TGTGCCAGCAGCTTGCGATCTAGCAATCAGCCCCAGCATTTT.

The V gene is TRBV7-9, the J gene TRBJ2-2, with 7 bases identical to TRBD1. Germline CDR1 SEHNR, CDR2 FQNEAQ (reference sequence). Trimming at V came to 6 bases and at J to 6 bases, leaving 1 base not matched to a gene. CDR3 length: 12 residues. The CDR3: CASRQGAGELFF. The CDR3 DNA follows: TGTGCCAGCAGGCAGGGGGCCGGGGAGCTGTTTTTT.

The chain carries TRBV19 and TRBJ1-2; 10 nucleotides match TRBD1. This CDR3 has 14 amino acids. V was pared by 9 bases and J by 5 bases, with 9 bases of the junction left unmatched. CDR1 and CDR2 (germline): LNHDA, SQIVND (reference sequence). The CDR3, as DNA: TGTGCCAGCTGGGAGGGGACAGGGGCTTATGGCTACACCTTC. Its translation is CASWEGTGAYGYTF.

J is TRBJ1-1 and V is TRBV7-2, with a weak D call TRBD1 (5 bases). CDR1 is SGHTA, CDR2 FQGNSA, per germline. The CDR3 extends over 13 amino acids. V lost 5 bases, J lost 2 bases, and 9 bases lay in between. CDR3 sequence reads: CASSIQENTEAFF. The DNA of the CDR3 is TGTGCCAGCAGCATACAGGAAAACACTGAAGCTTTCTTT.

This clone was detected once. The chain carries TRBV7-3 and TRBJ1-5; D unresolved. V lost 3 bases and J 9 bases, leaving 12 bases between the germline ends. Germline-derived CDR1 and CDR2 are SGHTA and FQGTGA. This CDR3 is built from 13 residues. The chain's CDR3 is CASSFDPEGPQHF. The DNA for the CDR3 is TGTGCCAGCAGCTTCGACCCAGAGGGGCCCCAGCATTTT.

The J gene is TRBJ1-4, the V gene TRBV7-6; 8 bases are shared with TRBD1. This CDR3 comprises 14 residues. The V segment lost 4 bases and the J segment 5 bases; nucleotides outside the gene matches: 3. Germline CDR1 and CDR2: SGHVS and FNYEAQ. CDR3: CASSSGQGNEKLFF. The CDR3 coding sequence is TGTGCCAGCAGCTCCGGACAGGGCAATGAAAAACTGTTTTTT.

The chain recombines TRBV6-6 with TRBJ2-3; tentative D call: TRBD1 (6 bases). CDR3 length equals 15 residues. Looked up from germline, CDR1 is MNHNY and CDR2 is SVGAGI (reference sequence). Trimming left V 3 bases short and J 4 bases short, with 14 bases between. The CDR3 DNA follows: TGTGCCAGCAGTTATTCAGGGGTAGAGGCAGATACGCAGTATTTT. It specifies CASSYSGVEADTQYF.

The chain couples TRBV7-7 to TRBJ2-2, with 14 bases fitting TRBD2. CDR1 and CDR2 from the germline V gene are SSHAT and FNYEAQ (reference sequence). The CDR3 runs to 16 residues. V trimming: 5 bases; J trimming: 5 bases; junction bases outside the gene matches: 4. The DNA for the CDR3 is TGTGCCAGCAGCCCCAGGACTAGCGGGAGGACCGGGGAGCTGTTTTTT. Amino acid sequence: CASSPRTSGRTGELFF.